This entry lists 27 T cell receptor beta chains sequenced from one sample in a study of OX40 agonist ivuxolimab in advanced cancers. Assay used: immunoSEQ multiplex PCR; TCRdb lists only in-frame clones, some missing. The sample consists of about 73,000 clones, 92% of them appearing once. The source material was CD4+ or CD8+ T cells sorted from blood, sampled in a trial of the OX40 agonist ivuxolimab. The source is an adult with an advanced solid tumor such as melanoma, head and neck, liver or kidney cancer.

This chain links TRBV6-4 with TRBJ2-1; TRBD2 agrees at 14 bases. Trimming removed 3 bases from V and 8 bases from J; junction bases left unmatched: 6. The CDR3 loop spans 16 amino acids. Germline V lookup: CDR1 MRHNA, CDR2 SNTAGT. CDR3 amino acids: CASSESGLAGGHEQFF. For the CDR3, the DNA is TGTGCCAGCAGTGAATCAGGACTAGCGGGGGGCCATGAGCAGTTCTTC.

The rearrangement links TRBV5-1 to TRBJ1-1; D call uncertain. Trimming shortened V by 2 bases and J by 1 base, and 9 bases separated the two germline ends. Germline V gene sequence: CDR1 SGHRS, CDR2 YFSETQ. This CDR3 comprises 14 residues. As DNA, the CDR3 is TGCGCCAGCAGCTTTAGGTTGGGGAACACTGAAGCTTTCTTT. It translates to CASSFRLGNTEAFF.

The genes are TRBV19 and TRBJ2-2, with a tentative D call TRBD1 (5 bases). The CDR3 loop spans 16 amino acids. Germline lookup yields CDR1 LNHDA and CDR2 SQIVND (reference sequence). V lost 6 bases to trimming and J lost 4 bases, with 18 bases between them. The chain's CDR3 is CASSPRMGPFTGELFF. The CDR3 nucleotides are TGTGCCAGTAGCCCCCGGATGGGGCCCTTCACCGGGGAGCTGTTTTTT.

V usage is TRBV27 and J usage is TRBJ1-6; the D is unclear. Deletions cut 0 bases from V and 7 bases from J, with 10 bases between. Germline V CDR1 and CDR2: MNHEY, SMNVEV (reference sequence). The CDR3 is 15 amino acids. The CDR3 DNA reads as TGTGCCAGCAGTTTATCGCGGACGGGCAATTCACCCCTCCACTTT. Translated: CASSLSRTGNSPLHF.

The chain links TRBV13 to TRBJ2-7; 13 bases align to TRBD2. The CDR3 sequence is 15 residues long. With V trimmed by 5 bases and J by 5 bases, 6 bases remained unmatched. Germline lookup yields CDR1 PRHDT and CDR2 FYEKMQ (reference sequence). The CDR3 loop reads CASSEGLAGSDEQYF. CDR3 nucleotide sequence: TGTGCCAGCAGCGAGGGACTAGCGGGGAGTGACGAGCAGTACTTC.

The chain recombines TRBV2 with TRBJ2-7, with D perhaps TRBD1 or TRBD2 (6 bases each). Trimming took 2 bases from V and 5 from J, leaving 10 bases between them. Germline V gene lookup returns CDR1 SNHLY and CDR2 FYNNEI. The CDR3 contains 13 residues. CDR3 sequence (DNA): TGTGCCAGCAGTGAATTCGGGGGCCACGAGCAGTACTTC. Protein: CASSEFGGHEQYF.

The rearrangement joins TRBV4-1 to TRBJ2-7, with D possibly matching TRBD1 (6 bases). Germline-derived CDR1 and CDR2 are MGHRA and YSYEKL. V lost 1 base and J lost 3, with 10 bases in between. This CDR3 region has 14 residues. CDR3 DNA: TGCGCCAGCAGCCAAGTTTGGGACAACTACGAGCAGTACTTC. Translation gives CASSQVWDNYEQYF.

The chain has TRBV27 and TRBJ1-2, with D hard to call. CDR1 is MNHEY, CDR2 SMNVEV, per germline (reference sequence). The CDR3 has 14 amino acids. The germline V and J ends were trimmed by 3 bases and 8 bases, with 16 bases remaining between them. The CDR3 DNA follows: TGTGCCAGCAGTTTGGGCGGAGGGTCTATCGGCTACACCTTC. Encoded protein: CASSLGGGSIGYTF.

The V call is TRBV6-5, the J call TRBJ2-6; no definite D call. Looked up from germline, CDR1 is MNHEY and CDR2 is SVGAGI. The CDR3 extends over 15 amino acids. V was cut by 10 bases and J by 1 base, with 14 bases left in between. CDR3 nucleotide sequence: TGTGCCATCAGCCCTGGGAAATCTGGGGCCAACGTCCTGACTTTC. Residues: CAISPGKSGANVLTF.

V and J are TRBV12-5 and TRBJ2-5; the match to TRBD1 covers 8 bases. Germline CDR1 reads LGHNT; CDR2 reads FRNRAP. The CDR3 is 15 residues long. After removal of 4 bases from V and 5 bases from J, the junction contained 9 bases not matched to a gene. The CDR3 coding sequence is TGTGCTAGTGGTTCCGGACAGGGAGGACAGGAGACCCAGTACTTC. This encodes CASGSGQGGQETQYF.

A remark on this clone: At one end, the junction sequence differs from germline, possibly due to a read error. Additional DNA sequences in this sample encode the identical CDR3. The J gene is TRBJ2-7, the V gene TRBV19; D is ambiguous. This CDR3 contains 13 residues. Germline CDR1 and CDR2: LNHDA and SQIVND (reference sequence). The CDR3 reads CASSIQSSYEQYF. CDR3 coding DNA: TGTGCCAGTAGTATCCAGAGCTCCTACGAACAGTACTTC. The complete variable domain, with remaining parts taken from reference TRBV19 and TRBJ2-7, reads DGGITQSPKYLFRKEGQNVTLSCEQNLNHDAMYWYRQDPGQGLRLIYYSQIVNDFQKGDIAEGYSVSREKKESFPLTVTSAQKNPTAFYLCASSIQSSYEQYFGPGTRLTVT.

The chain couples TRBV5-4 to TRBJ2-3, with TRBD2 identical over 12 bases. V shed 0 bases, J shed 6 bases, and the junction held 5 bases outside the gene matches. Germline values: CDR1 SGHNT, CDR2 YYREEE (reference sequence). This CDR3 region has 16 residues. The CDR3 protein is CASSLGASGGGDTQYF. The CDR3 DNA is TGTGCCAGCAGCTTGGGTGCTAGCGGGGGGGGTGATACGCAGTATTTT.

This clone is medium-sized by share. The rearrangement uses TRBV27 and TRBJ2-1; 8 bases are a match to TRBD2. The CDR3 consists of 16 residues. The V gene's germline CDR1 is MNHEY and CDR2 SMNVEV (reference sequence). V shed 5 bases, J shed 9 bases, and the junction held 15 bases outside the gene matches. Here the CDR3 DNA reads TGTGCCAGCAGTCCCCTGGGGCGGGGGGCCAGGGGTGAGCAGTTCTTC. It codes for CASSPLGRGARGEQFF.

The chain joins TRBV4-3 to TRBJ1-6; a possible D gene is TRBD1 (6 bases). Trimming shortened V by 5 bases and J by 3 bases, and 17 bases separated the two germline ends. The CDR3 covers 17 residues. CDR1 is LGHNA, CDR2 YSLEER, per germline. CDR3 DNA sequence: TGCGCCAGCAGCGTCTCCGAGGCGGGACACTATAATTCACCCCTCCACTTT. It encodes CASSVSEAGHYNSPLHF.

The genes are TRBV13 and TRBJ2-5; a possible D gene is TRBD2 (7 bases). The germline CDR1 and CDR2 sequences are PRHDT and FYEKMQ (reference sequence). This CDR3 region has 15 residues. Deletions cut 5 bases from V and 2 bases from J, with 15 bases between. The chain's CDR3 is CASSRDRRGQETQYF. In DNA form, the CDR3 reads TGTGCCAGCAGCCGCGACAGGCGGGGGCAAGAGACCCAGTACTTC.

CDR3 DNA: TGCGCCAGCAGCCAATCAAACACCGCACAATACGAGCAGTACTTC. Encoded protein: CASSQSNTAQYEQYF. This rearrangement joins TRBV4-3 to TRBJ2-7; D not resolved. The CDR3 extends over 15 amino acids. V lost 2 bases to trimming and J lost 4 bases, with 15 bases between them. CDR1 LGHNA and CDR2 YSLEER come from the germline V gene.

The CDR3 sequence is CASRRGVGNEQFF. The CDR3 nucleotides read TGTGCCAGCAGGCGGGGGGTTGGCAATGAGCAGTTCTTC. The V call is TRBV6-5, the J call TRBJ2-1, with 8 positions matching TRBD2. This CDR3 is 13 amino acids long. Germline V CDR1 and CDR2: MNHEY, SVGAGI. Trimming removed 6 bases from V and 6 bases from J; junction bases left unmatched: 4.

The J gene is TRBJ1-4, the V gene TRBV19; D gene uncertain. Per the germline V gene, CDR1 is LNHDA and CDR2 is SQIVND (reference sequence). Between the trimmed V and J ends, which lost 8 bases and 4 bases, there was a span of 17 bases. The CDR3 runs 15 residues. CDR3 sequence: CASSQDQEGNEKLFF. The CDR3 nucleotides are TGTGCCAGTTCCCAAGATCAGGAAGGTAATGAAAAACTGTTTTTT. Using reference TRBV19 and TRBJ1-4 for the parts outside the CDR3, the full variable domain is DGGITQSPKYLFRKEGQNVTLSCEQNLNHDAMYWYRQDPGQGLRLIYYSQIVNDFQKGDIAEGYSVSREKKESFPLTVTSAQKNPTAFYLCASSQDQEGNEKLFFGSGTQLSVL.

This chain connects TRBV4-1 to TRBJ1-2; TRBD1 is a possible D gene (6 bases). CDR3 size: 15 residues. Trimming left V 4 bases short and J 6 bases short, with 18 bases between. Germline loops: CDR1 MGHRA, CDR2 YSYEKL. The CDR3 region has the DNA TGCGCCAGCAGCCCCCATATTGAGGACAGAAATGGCTACACCTTC. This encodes CASSPHIEDRNGYTF.

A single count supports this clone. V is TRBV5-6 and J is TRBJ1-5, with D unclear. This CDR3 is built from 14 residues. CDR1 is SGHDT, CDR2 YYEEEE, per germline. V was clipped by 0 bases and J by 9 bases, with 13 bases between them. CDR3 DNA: TGTGCCAGCAGCTTGGCCACGGACGTTCGGCCCCAGCATTTT. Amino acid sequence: CASSLATDVRPQHF.

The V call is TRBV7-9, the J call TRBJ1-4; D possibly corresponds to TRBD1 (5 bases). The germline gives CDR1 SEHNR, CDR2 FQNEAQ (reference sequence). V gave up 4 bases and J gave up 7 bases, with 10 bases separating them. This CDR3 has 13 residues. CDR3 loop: CASSSQGLEKLFF. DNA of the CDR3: TGTGCCAGCAGCTCCCAGGGTCTTGAAAAACTGTTTTTT. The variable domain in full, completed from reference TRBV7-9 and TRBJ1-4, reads DTGVSQNPRHKITKRGQNVTFRCDPISEHNRLYWYRQTLGQGPEFLTYFQNEAQLEKSRLLSDRFSAERPKGSFSTLEIQRTEQGDSAMYLCASSSQGLEKLFFGSGTQLSVL.

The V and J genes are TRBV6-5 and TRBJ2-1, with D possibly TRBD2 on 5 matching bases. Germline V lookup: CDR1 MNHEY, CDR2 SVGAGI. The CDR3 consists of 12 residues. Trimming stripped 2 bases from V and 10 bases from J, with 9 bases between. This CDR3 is CASSYVPGEQFF. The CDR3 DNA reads TGTGCCAGCAGTTACGTGCCGGGGGAGCAGTTCTTC.

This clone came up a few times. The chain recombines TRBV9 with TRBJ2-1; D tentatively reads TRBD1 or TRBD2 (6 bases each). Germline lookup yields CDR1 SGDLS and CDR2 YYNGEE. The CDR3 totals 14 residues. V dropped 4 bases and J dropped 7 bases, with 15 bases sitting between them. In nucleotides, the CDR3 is TGTGCCAGCAGCTTAACCGGGGGCGGGAATGAGCAGTTCTTC. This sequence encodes CASSLTGGGNEQFF.

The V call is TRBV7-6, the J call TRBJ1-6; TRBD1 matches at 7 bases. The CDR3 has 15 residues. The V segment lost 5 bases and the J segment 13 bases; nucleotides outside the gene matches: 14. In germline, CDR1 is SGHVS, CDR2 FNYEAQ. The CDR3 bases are TGTGCCAGCAGCGGAATAACAGGGGAAATGGCGCCCCTCCACTTT. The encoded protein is CASSGITGEMAPLHF.

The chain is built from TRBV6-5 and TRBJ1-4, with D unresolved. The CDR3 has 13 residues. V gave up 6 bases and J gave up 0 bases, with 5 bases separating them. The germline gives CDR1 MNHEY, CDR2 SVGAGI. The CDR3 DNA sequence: TGTGCCAGCAGACACGCAACTAATGAAAAACTGTTTTTT. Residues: CASRHATNEKLFF.

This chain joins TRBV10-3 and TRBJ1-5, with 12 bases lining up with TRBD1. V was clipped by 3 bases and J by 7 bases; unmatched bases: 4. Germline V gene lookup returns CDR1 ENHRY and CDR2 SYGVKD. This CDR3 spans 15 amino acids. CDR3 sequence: CAISDQGQGAQPQHF. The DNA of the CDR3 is TGTGCCATCAGTGACCAGGGACAGGGGGCCCAGCCCCAGCATTTT.

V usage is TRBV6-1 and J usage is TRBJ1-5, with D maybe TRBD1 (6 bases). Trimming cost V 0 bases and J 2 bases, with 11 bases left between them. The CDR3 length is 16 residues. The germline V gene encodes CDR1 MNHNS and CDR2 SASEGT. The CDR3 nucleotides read TGTGCCAGCAGTGAAGCTCGGGGGGCGCGCAATCAGCCCCAGCATTTT. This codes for CASSEARGARNQPQHF.